This entry lists 28 T cell receptor beta chains sequenced from one sample in a study of cytomegalovirus exposure and HLA in healthy donors. The PCR contained 60 Vbeta and 13 Jbeta primers. The repertoire was sequenced with immunoSEQ multiplex PCR; TCRdb's copy has only in-frame clones and lacks some. The sample consists of 85,000 to 100,000 clones, over 75% of them appearing once. The specimen sequenced was PBMCs. These receptor sequences come from a man aged 50-60 years in good health and CMV-seropositive.

The chain links TRBV29-1 to TRBJ1-1; D is uncertain. The germline CDR1 and CDR2 sequences are SQVTM and ANQGSEA. The CDR3 sequence is 11 residues long. Trimming left V 2 bases short and J 5 bases short, with 6 bases between. CDR3 residues: CSVERETEAFF. CDR3 DNA sequence: TGCAGCGTTGAACGGGAGACTGAAGCTTTCTTT.

This clone was found once. V usage is TRBV11-2 and J usage is TRBJ1-1; 10 bases map to TRBD1. CDR3 size: 13 residues. Trimming cost V 9 bases and J 3 bases; bases outside gene matches: 4. Germline values: CDR1 SGHAT, CDR2 FQNNGV. This chain's CDR3 is CASRQGADTEAFF. CDR3 sequence (DNA): TGTGCCAGTAGACAGGGGGCAGACACTGAAGCTTTCTTT.

This chain links TRBV2 with TRBJ2-7; TRBD2 might be the D (5 bases). CDR1 and CDR2 (germline): SNHLY, FYNNEI. This CDR3 spans 15 amino acids. Trimming took 6 bases from V and 6 from J, leaving 21 bases between them. Here the CDR3 reads CASSRITSEGAEQYF. CDR3 nucleotide sequence: TGTGCCAGCAGCCGAATTACCTCTGAGGGCGCCGAGCAGTACTTC.

This clone was seen a handful of times. One end of the junction is discordant with germline, which a read error may explain. This chain links TRBV30 with TRBJ1-2; 7 nucleotides line up with TRBD1. This CDR3 is built from 13 residues. CDR1 and CDR2 (germline): GTSNPN, SVGIG (reference sequence). The CDR3 region has the DNA TGTGCCTGGAGTCACGGGACAGCCCGTGGCTACCCCTTC. As protein: CAWSHGTARGYPF. Using reference TRBV30 and TRBJ1-2 for the parts outside the CDR3, the full variable domain is SQTIHQWPATLVQPVGSPLSLECTVEGTSNPNLYWYRQAAGRGLQLLFYSVGIGQISSEVPQNLSASRPQDRQFILSSKKLLLSDSGFYLCAWSHGTARGYPFGSGTRLTVV.

The chain joins TRBV30 to TRBJ1-1; D gene ambiguous. The CDR3 extends over 13 amino acids. Trimming pared 2 bases from V and 1 base from J, leaving 8 bases between. The germline CDR1 and CDR2 sequences are GTSNPN and SVGIG (reference sequence). CDR3 sequence reads: CAWSSGGNTEAFF. In DNA form, the CDR3 reads TGTGCCTGGAGTTCGGGTGGGAACACTGAAGCTTTCTTT.

This clone was observed a single time. The chain uses TRBV2 and TRBJ2-7; D might be TRBD2 (6 bases). From germline, CDR1 is SNHLY and CDR2 FYNNEI. The length of the CDR3 is 12 residues. V was cut by 6 bases and J by 4 bases, with 10 bases left in between. CDR3 in amino acids: CASRGLGYEQYF. The CDR3 nucleotides read TGTGCCAGCAGGGGACTTGGTTACGAGCAGTACTTC.

The CDR3 DNA reads TGCAGCGTTTCAGAAAATAGCAATCAGCCCCAGCATTTT. Translating it yields CSVSENSNQPQHF. The chain recombines TRBV29-1 with TRBJ1-5; the D is unclear. Germline V gene sequence: CDR1 SQVTM, CDR2 ANQGSEA. V was shortened by 5 bases and J by 0 bases, with 8 bases between the two germline ends. CDR3 size: 13 residues.

The V and J genes are TRBV2 and TRBJ2-3, with D perhaps matching TRBD2 (5 bases). CDR1 is SNHLY, CDR2 FYNNEI, per germline. V was shortened by 7 bases and J by 2 bases, with 10 bases between the two germline ends. The CDR3 runs to 13 residues. CDR3 DNA: TGTGCCAGCATCCCGGGATTCACAGATACGCAGTATTTT. Amino acids: CASIPGFTDTQYF.

The chain joins TRBV2 to TRBJ1-5; 7 bases align to TRBD1. This CDR3 contains 15 residues. J lost 4 bases, V lost 9 bases, and 12 bases had no gene match. Germline loops: CDR1 SNHLY, CDR2 FYNNEI. CDR3 sequence: CASSVGGGLNQPQHF. The CDR3 bases are TGTGCCAGTTCAGTAGGAGGGGGCTTAAATCAGCCCCAGCATTTT. The full variable domain, rest sourced from reference TRBV2 and TRBJ1-5, is EPEVTQTPSHQVTQMGQEVILRCVPISNHLYFYWYRQILGQKVEFLVSFYNNEISEKSEIFDDQFSVERPDGSNFTLKIRSTKLEDSAMYFCASSVGGGLNQPQHFGDGTRLSIL.

The chain couples TRBV30 to TRBJ2-1; 11 bases match TRBD2. The germline CDR1 and CDR2 sequences are GTSNPN and SVGIG (reference sequence). This CDR3 has 15 residues. The trim removed 5 bases at V and 4 bases at J, leaving 7 bases unmatched. The CDR3 loop reads CAWARLAGSYNEQFF. The DNA of the CDR3 is TGTGCCTGGGCAAGACTAGCGGGGAGTTACAATGAGCAGTTCTTC.

Note on this clone: The junction shows a germline mismatch at one end, possibly a read error. J is TRBJ1-5 and V is TRBV28, with 7 nucleotides matching TRBD1. The CDR3 is made up of 14 amino acids. CDR1 MDHEN and CDR2 SYDVKM come from the germline V gene. DNA for the CDR3: TGTGCCAGCAATTCCGGGACAGTAAATCAGCCCCAGAATTTT. It specifies CASNSGTVNQPQNF.

The chain is built from TRBV30 and TRBJ1-2; 7 bases line up with TRBD1. The CDR3 has 15 amino acids. Germline CDR1 and CDR2: GTSNPN and SVGIG (reference sequence). CDR3 nucleotides: TGTGCTTTAAGTCGAGGGGGCTCTTGGATCGGTGGCTACACCTTC. Translation: CALSRGGSWIGGYTF.

CDR3 DNA sequence: TGTGCTAGTGGTTTGGACCCCGCGAGCTCCTACGAGCAGTACTTC. Encoded protein: CASGLDPASSYEQYF. V and J are TRBV12-5 and TRBJ2-7; D not certain. V was shortened by 1 base and J by 0 bases, with 10 bases between the two germline ends. Germline loops: CDR1 LGHNT, CDR2 FRNRAP. The CDR3 totals 15 residues.

The genes are TRBV12-5 and TRBJ1-1; D is perhaps TRBD1 (6 bases). The germline V gene has CDR1 LGHNT and CDR2 FRNRAP. V lost 2 bases and J lost 6, with 10 bases in between. The CDR3 is made up of 13 amino acids. This CDR3 reads CASGLLDSSEAFF. CDR3 coding DNA: TGTGCTAGTGGTTTGTTGGACAGCTCTGAAGCTTTCTTT.

This clone was recorded once. This sequence joins TRBV7-8 and TRBJ1-1; D not certain. The CDR3 has 12 residues. Trimming cost V 6 bases and J 6 bases, with 11 bases left between them. Germline-derived CDR1 and CDR2 are SGHVS and FQNEAQ. CDR3 in DNA: TGTGCCAGCAGTTCCCTGGGCCCTGAAGCTTTCTTT. Translated, it gives CASSSLGPEAFF.

The chain has TRBV2 and TRBJ2-7; TRBD2 is a possible D gene (5 bases). This CDR3 has 14 residues. Germline CDR1 SNHLY, CDR2 FYNNEI. Trimming took off 9 bases at V and 1 base at J, with 16 bases between the two ends. CDR3 in DNA: TGTGCCAGTACCCGGGAAGAGGGTTCCTACGAGCAGTACTTC. It codes for CASTREEGSYEQYF.

The rearrangement joins TRBV7-3 to TRBJ2-3; weak D call: TRBD2 (5 bases). Germline CDR1 and CDR2: SGHTA and FQGTGA. With 5 bases removed from V and 6 bases from J, the gap between germline ends came to 9 bases. The CDR3 spans 12 residues. CDR3 DNA sequence: TGTGCCAGCAGCCCCGGCGGGGATACGCAGTATTTT. Its protein product is CASSPGGDTQYF.

The chain recombines TRBV7-9 with TRBJ2-5, with 8 bases lining up with TRBD1. CDR1 SEHNR and CDR2 FQNEAQ come from the germline V gene (reference sequence). J gave up 0 bases and V 5 bases, and 5 bases lay outside the gene matches. The CDR3 spans 15 residues. The DNA of the CDR3 is TGTGCCAGCAGCCGGACAGGGAAGTACCAAGAGACCCAGTACTTC. Protein: CASSRTGKYQETQYF.

The chain uses TRBV7-8 and TRBJ1-5, with D unresolved. Germline CDR1 and CDR2: SGHVS and FQNEAQ. Deletions cut 1 base from V and 3 bases from J, with 10 bases between. The CDR3 extends over 15 amino acids. DNA for the CDR3: TGTGCCAGCAGCTTAGAACTGTCCCCCAATCAGCCCCAGCATTTT. It is translated as CASSLELSPNQPQHF.

The rearrangement uses TRBV7-2 and TRBJ1-5, with D possibly matching TRBD1 (6 bases). Germline CDR1 is SGHTA and CDR2 is FQGNSA. The CDR3 extends over 13 amino acids. V lost 6 bases and J 2 bases, leaving 8 bases between the germline ends. The CDR3 reads CASSYRGNQPQHF. DNA for the CDR3: TGTGCCAGCAGTTACAGGGGCAATCAGCCCCAGCATTTT.

The chain couples TRBV4-3 to TRBJ2-3, with 8 bases that match TRBD2. CDR3 size: 16 residues. CDR1 is LGHNA and CDR2 is YSLEER in the germline V gene. J was trimmed by 1 base and V by 1 base; bases with no gene match: 4. The CDR3 region has the DNA TGCGCCAGCAGCCAAGTATCAGCGGGGGGCACAGATACGCAGTATTTT. Its translation: CASSQVSAGGTDTQYF.

The chain's CDR3 is CASSLKSGGAYNEQFF. DNA for the CDR3: TGTGCCAGCAGCCTAAAAAGCGGGGGTGCCTACAATGAGCAGTTCTTC. The V and J genes are TRBV9 and TRBJ2-1; 8 nucleotides agree with TRBD2. The CDR3 extends over 16 amino acids. V was pared by 4 bases and J by 2 bases, with 8 bases of the junction left unmatched. Germline CDR1 and CDR2: SGDLS and YYNGEE.

The DNA for the CDR3 is TGTGCCAGCAGTGAACTTGTCGTAATGAACACTGAAGCTTTCTTT. As protein: CASSELVVMNTEAFF. The chain is built from TRBV6-1 and TRBJ1-1; D not resolved. This CDR3 comprises 15 residues. V was clipped by 2 bases and J by 0 bases, with 10 bases between them. From germline, CDR1 is MNHNS and CDR2 SASEGT.

This clone was found once. The gene calls are TRBV14 and TRBJ2-7, with a possible D match to TRBD1 (5 bases). Trimming removed 1 base at V and 2 bases at J, with 12 bases between. The CDR3 is 15 residues long. Germline values: CDR1 SGHDN, CDR2 FVKESK. Here the CDR3 reads CASSQVADSAYEQYF. The CDR3 nucleotides read TGTGCCAGCAGCCAAGTTGCTGACAGCGCCTACGAGCAGTACTTC.

The chain joins TRBV2 to TRBJ2-3; 11 nucleotides line up with TRBD2. Trimming cost V 2 bases and J 0 bases; bases outside gene matches: 10. CDR3 length: 19 amino acids. CDR1 is SNHLY, CDR2 FYNNEI, per germline. CDR3 in amino acids: CASSEFGLAGGQSTDTQYF. For the CDR3, the DNA is TGTGCCAGCAGTGAATTTGGTCTAGCGGGGGGCCAAAGCACAGATACGCAGTATTTT.

The chain joins TRBV5-1 to TRBJ1-1; D call uncertain. Germline lookup yields CDR1 SGHRS and CDR2 YFSETQ. V dropped 2 bases and J dropped 0 bases, with 8 bases sitting between them. This CDR3 region has 14 residues. CDR3 sequence: CASSLTQVNTEAFF. The CDR3 DNA follows: TGCGCCAGCAGCTTAACTCAGGTGAACACTGAAGCTTTCTTT.

The chain uses TRBV7-6 and TRBJ2-1; D ambiguous. With 1 base removed from V and 6 bases from J, the gap between germline ends came to 16 bases. The CDR3 is 16 residues long. CDR1 is SGHVS and CDR2 is FNYEAQ in the germline V gene. The CDR3 DNA sequence: TGTGCCAGCAGCTTAGACTCGAGTCTCCTAAGCAATGAGCAGTTCTTC. Its protein is CASSLDSSLLSNEQFF.

Worth noting for this clone: An end of the junction does not agree with germline; a read error may underlie this. V gene TRBV28 combines with J gene TRBJ2-3; TRBD1 matches at 7 bases. The CDR3 has 12 amino acids. Looked up from germline, CDR1 is MDHEN and CDR2 is SYDVKM. The CDR3 coding sequence is TGTGCCAGCAGTGCTAGGACATCGACAGGGTCGTTT. Amino acids: CASSARTSTGSF.